This is a list of T cell receptor beta chains from one sample in a study of Tregs in tolerant kidney transplant recipients. Generated by immunoSEQ multiplex PCR, the TCRdb table keeps only in-frame clones and is missing some. There are about 15,000 clones in the sample; roughly nine tenths occur only once, and roughly 13% lies in the top ten. The sample comprised CD8+ T cells from blood. These TCRs come from a human donor in good health. The CDR3 runs from the conserved cysteine through the conserved F or W. A D gene is named only where the DNA matches it firmly. Size is stated for part of the rows, as once, few or many counts, or as a class when the clone is expanded.

>-|TRBJ2-1|14|few|TRBV15
CATSDVGGFNEQFF
TGTGCCACCAGCGACGTCGGCGGGTTCAATGAGCAGTTCTTC
>TRBD1|TRBJ2-3|16|once|TRBV7-9
CASSPQGQGTTDTQYF
TGTGCCAGCAGCCCCCAGGGACAGGGGACGACAGATACGCAGTATTTT
>-|TRBJ1-4|14|-|TRBV18
CASSRRPRGEKLFF
TGTGCCAGCTCACGAAGACCCCGGGGTGAAAAACTGTTTTTT
>-|TRBJ2-5|13|-|TRBV19
CASSPRYQETQYF
TGTGCCAGTAGTCCCAGGTACCAAGAGACCCAGTACTTC
>TRBD2|TRBJ2-1|15|-|TRBV6-4
CASSDSAGGTNEQFF
TGTGCCAGCAGTGACTCGGCGGGGGGGACCAATGAGCAGTTCTTC
>-|TRBJ2-7|13|-|TRBV4-1
CASSQDPGGEQYF
TGCGCCAGCAGCCAAGATCCCGGTGGGGAGCAGTACTTC
>-|TRBJ2-3|15|-|TRBV19
CASSIVGGATDTQYF
TGTGCCAGTAGTATCGTAGGGGGGGCAACAGATACGCAGTATTTT
>-|TRBJ1-3|14|-|TRBV6-5
CASSLLRSGNTIYF
TGTGCCAGCAGTTTACTGCGCTCTGGAAACACCATATATTTT
>-|TRBJ2-1|17|-|TRBV4-3
CASSQDPAVGSYNEQFF
TGCGCCAGCAGCCAAGATCCGGCTGTTGGCTCCTACAATGAGCAGTTCTTC
>-|TRBJ2-2|13|-|TRBV12-1
CASSSRETGELFF
TGTGCCAGCAGCTCCAGGGAGACCGGGGAGCTGTTTTTT
>TRBD2|TRBJ2-5|17|once|TRBV4-1
CASSQALRGGYQETQYF
TGCGCCAGCAGCCAAGCTTTGCGGGGGGGTTATCAAGAGACCCAGTACTTC
>-|TRBJ2-7|15|once|TRBV7-3
CASSATTLISYEQYF
TGTGCCAGCAGCGCGACTACTCTCATATCCTACGAGCAGTACTTC
>-|TRBJ2-2|15|-|TRBV7-8
CASSWKGTPTGELFF
TGTGCCAGCAGCTGGAAAGGGACTCCTACCGGGGAGCTGTTTTTT
>-|TRBJ2-7|14|-|TRBV4-3
CASSQGVSGYEQYF
TGCGCCAGCAGCCAAGGGGTCTCGGGATACGAGCAGTACTTC
>-|TRBJ1-1|14|-|TRBV29-1
CSVRWESMNTEAFF
TGCAGCGTTCGATGGGAGTCGATGAACACTGAAGCTTTCTTT
>TRBD2|TRBJ2-3|19|once|TRBV29-1
CSIPRGLAGVALIGDTQYF
TGCAGCATCCCCAGGGGGCTAGCGGGAGTCGCCCTAATTGGGGATACGCAGTATTTT
>-|TRBJ1-2|15|-|TRBV4-3
CASSQAPTRSGGYTF
TGCGCCAGCAGCCAAGCCCCAACTCGATCGGGGGGCTACACCTTC
>TRBD2|TRBJ2-3|17|-|TRBV4-1
CASSQDGGRPGTDTQYF
TGCGCCAGCAGCCAAGACGGCGGGAGGCCGGGTACAGATACGCAGTATTTT
>-|TRBJ2-7|15|-|TRBV7-9
CASSLPTAPPGEQYF
TGTGCCAGCAGCCTCCCGACAGCTCCACCAGGCGAGCAGTACTTC
>TRBD2|TRBJ2-5|15|-|TRBV7-3
CASRRSGGPWETQYF
TGTGCCAGCAGACGGAGCGGGGGGCCATGGGAGACCCAGTACTTC
>-|TRBJ2-3|14|-|TRBV5-1
CASSPSDTWDTQYF
TGCGCCAGCAGCCCTTCGGATACCTGGGATACGCAGTATTTT
>-|TRBJ2-5|13|-|TRBV27
CASSSGYQETQYF
TGTGCCAGCAGTTCAGGGTACCAAGAGACCCAGTACTTC
>-|TRBJ2-2|16|-|TRBV19
CASSMVFPWDTGELFF
TGTGCCAGTAGTATGGTTTTCCCCTGGGACACCGGGGAGCTGTTTTTT
>TRBD2|TRBJ2-1|14|-|TRBV5-1
CASSSTSGGHEQFF
TGCGCCAGCAGCTCGACTAGCGGGGGCCATGAGCAGTTCTTC
>TRBD2|TRBJ2-5|14|-|TRBV6-1
CASSLGLARETQYF
TGTGCCAGCAGTCTCGGACTAGCCCGAGAGACCCAGTACTTC
>TRBD2|TRBJ2-1|18|-|TRBV4-3
CASSQDPPSGSSYNEQFF
TGCGCCAGCAGCCAAGATCCGCCTAGCGGGAGCTCCTACAATGAGCAGTTCTTC
>-|TRBJ1-1|14|-|TRBV30
CAWSTISSSTEAFF
TGTGCCTGGAGTACAATCTCATCCAGCACTGAAGCTTTCTTT
>-|TRBJ2-7|11|once|TRBV6-5
CASSEAYEQYF
TGTGCCAGCAGTGAGGCGTACGAGCAGTACTTC
>-|TRBJ1-5|14|-|TRBV7-9
CASSSEGSNQPQHF
TGTGCCAGCAGCTCGGAGGGGTCGAACCAGCCCCAGCATTTT
>-|TRBJ2-7|11|-|TRBV19
CASSGAYEQYF
TGTGCCAGTAGCGGGGCCTACGAGCAGTACTTC
>-|TRBJ1-1|15|-|TRBV7-9
CASTNLRGRDTEAFF
TGTGCCAGCACCAACCTCAGGGGCCGGGACACTGAAGCTTTCTTT
>-|TRBJ2-3|12|-|TRBV12-5
CASGIGQEPQYF
TGTGCTAGTGGTATTGGGCAGGAGCCGCAGTATTTT
>-|TRBJ2-7|17|-|TRBV2
CASRLRLGQTQTYEQYF
TGTGCCAGCAGGCTCAGACTAGGACAGACGCAGACGTACGAGCAGTACTTC